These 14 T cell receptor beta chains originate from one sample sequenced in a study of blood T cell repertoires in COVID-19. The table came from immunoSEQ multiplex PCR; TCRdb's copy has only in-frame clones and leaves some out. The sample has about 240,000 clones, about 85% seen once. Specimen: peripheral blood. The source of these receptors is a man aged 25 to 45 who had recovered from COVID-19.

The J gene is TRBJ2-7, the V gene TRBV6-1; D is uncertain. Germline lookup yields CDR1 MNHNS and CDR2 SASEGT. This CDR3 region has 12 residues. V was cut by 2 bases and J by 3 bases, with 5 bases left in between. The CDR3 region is CASSESGYEQYV. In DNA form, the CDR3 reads TGTGCCAGCAGTGAATCGGGCTACGAGCAGTACGTC.

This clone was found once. This chain's CDR3 is CSASPGVGTDTQYF. In DNA form, the CDR3 reads TGCAGTGCTAGTCCCGGGGTTGGCACAGATACGCAGTATTTT. The V gene is TRBV20-1, the J gene TRBJ2-3; D is possibly TRBD2 (5 bases). Germline V gene sequence: CDR1 DFQATT, CDR2 SNEGSKA (reference sequence). The germline V and J ends were trimmed by 3 bases and 1 base, with 11 bases remaining between them. This CDR3 region has 14 residues.

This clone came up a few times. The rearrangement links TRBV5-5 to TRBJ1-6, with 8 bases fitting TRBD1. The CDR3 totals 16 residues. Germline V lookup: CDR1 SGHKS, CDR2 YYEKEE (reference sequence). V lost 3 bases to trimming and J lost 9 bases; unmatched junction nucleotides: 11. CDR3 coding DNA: TGTGCCAGCAGCTACGGGACAGGCGGGTGGGGTTCACCCCTCCACTTT. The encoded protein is CASSYGTGGWGSPLHF.

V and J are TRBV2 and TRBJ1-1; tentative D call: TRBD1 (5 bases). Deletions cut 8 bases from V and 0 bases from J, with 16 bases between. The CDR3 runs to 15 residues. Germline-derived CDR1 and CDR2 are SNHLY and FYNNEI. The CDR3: CASSRGLALNTEAFF. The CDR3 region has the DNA TGTGCCAGCTCCCGGGGACTGGCTTTGAACACTGAAGCTTTCTTT.

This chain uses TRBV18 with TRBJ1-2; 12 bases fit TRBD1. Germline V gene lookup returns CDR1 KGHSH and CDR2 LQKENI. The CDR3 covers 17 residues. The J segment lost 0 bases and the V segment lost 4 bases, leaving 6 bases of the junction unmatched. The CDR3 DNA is TGTGCCAGCTCACTGGGGACAGGGGGCGACTCTAACTATGGCTACACCTTC. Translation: CASSLGTGGDSNYGYTF.

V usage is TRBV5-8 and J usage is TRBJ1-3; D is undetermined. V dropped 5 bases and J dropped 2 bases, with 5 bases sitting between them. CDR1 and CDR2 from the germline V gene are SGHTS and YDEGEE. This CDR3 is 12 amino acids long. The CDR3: CASRGAGNTIYF. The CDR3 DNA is TGTGCCAGCAGGGGCGCTGGAAACACCATATATTTT.

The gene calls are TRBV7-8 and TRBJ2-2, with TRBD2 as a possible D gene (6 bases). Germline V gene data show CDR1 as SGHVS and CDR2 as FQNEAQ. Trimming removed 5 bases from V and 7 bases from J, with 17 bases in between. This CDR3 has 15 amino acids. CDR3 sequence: CASSDWDSRDGELFF. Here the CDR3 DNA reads TGTGCCAGCAGCGATTGGGACTCCCGCGACGGGGAGCTGTTTTTT.

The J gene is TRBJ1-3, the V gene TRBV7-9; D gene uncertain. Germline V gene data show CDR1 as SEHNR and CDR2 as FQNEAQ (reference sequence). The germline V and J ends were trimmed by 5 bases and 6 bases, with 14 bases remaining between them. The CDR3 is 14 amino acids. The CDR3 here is CASSPRVAVNTIYF. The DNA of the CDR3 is TGTGCCAGCAGCCCCCGGGTTGCGGTAAACACCATATATTTT.

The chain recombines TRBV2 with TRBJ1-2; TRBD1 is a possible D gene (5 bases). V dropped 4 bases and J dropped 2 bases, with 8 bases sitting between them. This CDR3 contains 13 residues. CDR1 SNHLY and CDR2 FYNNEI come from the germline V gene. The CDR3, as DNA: TGTGCCAGCAGTGGACAGACAAACTATGGCTACACCTTC. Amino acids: CASSGQTNYGYTF.

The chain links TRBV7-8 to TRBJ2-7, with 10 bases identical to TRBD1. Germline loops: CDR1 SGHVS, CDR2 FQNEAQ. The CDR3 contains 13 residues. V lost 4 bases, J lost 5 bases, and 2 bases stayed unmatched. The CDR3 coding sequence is TGTGCCAGCAGCTGGGGACAGGGGAACGAGCAGTACGTC. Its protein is CASSWGQGNEQYV.

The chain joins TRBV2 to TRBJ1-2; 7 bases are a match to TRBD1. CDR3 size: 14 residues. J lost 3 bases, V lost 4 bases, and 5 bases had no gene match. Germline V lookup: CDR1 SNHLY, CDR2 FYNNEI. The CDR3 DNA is TGTGCCAGCAGTGGGGCGACAGGGCACTATGGCTACACCTTC. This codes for CASSGATGHYGYTF.

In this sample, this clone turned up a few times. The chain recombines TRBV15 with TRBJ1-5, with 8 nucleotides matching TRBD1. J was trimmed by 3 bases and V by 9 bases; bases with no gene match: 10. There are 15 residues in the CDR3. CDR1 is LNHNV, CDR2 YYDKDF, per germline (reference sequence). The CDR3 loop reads CATTLDRASNQPQHF. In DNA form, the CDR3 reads TGTGCCACGACGTTGGACAGGGCCTCCAATCAGCCCCAGCATTTT.

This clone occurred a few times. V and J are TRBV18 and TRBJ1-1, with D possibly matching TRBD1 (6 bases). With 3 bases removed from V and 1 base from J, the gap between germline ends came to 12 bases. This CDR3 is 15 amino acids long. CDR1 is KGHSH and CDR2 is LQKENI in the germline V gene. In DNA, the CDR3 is TGTGCCAGCTCACCGCCGACAGGACGGAACACTGAAGCTTTCTTT. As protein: CASSPPTGRNTEAFF.

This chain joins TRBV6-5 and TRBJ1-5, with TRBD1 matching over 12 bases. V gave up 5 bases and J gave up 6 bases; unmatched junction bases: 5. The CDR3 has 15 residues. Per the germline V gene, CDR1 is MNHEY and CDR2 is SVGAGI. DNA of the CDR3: TGTGCCAGCAGTCGGGACAGGGGGCATGGTCAGCCCCAGCATTTT. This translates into CASSRDRGHGQPQHF.